This entry lists 5 T cell receptor beta chains sequenced from one sample in a study of blood T cell repertoires in COVID-19. Produced via immunoSEQ multiplex PCR; TCRdb's table is partial and in-frame only. The sample has roughly 250,000 clones; roughly four fifths are singletons. The sample consisted of peripheral blood. Receptors originate from a man aged 45-65 years with acute or convalescent COVID-19.

The J gene is TRBJ1-1, the V gene TRBV9; perhaps TRBD1 as D (5 bases). The V end was cut by 4 bases, the J end by 5 bases, with 12 bases between. Germline V gene sequence: CDR1 SGDLS, CDR2 YYNGEE. CDR3 length: 13 amino acids. As DNA, the CDR3 is TGTGCCAGCAGCCCGGGGACTGGGACTGAAGCTTTCTTT. Its protein product is CASSPGTGTEAFF.

The chain has TRBV6-5 and TRBJ1-6; TRBD1 matches at 8 bases. V lost 6 bases and J lost 7; bases outside the gene matches: 2. The CDR3 covers 13 residues. Per the germline V gene, CDR1 is MNHEY and CDR2 is SVGAGI. DNA for the CDR3: TGTGCCAGCAGCCGGGACAGGAATTCACCCCTCCACTTT. Its translation: CASSRDRNSPLHF.

The V gene is TRBV30, the J gene TRBJ2-5; 9 bases are a match to TRBD2. The CDR3 contains 15 residues. With 2 bases clipped from V and 4 bases from J, the junction kept 8 bases outside the gene matches. Looked up from germline, CDR1 is GTSNPN and CDR2 is SVGIG (reference sequence). CDR3 bases: TGTGCCTGGAGTAGAGCGGGGGGATCACCAGAGACCCAGTACTTC. Protein product: CAWSRAGGSPETQYF.

The J gene is TRBJ2-7, the V gene TRBV5-1, with 9 bases aligning to TRBD2. Germline-derived CDR1 and CDR2 are SGHRS and YFSETQ. The CDR3 is 16 residues long. V dropped 2 bases and J dropped 1; count of bases not matched to a gene: 7. CDR3 residues: CASSFSFLAGSYEQYF. CDR3 nucleotides: TGCGCCAGCAGCTTCTCGTTCCTAGCGGGGTCCTACGAGCAGTACTTC. Complete variable domain (other parts from reference TRBV5-1 and TRBJ2-7): KAGVTQTPRYLIKTRGQQVTLSCSPISGHRSVSWYQQTPGQGLQFLFEYFSETQRNKGNFPGRFSGRQFSNSRSEMNVSTLELGDSALYLCASSFSFLAGSYEQYFGPGTRLTVT.

This clone was recorded once. The gene calls are TRBV6-5 and TRBJ1-1, with 7 bases fitting TRBD1. Germline V gene lookup returns CDR1 MNHEY and CDR2 SVGAGI. The junction had 7 bases not matched to a gene; V was cut back by 6 bases and J by 3 bases. The CDR3 sequence is 14 residues long. The CDR3 DNA is TGTGCCAGCAGCGACAGGGAAAAGGACACTGAAGCTTTCTTT. Translating gives CASSDREKDTEAFF.